What follows describes a single TCR beta chain. The source of the sample is a study of shared T cell receptors in the human thymus. Repertoires were generated with immunoSEQ multiplex PCR, while TCRdb's copy carries only in-frame clones and drops some. Of 720,000 or so clones listed, approximately 85% are singletons. The CDR3 has 16 amino acids. Germline V gene lookup returns CDR1 SGHTA and CDR2 FQGNSA. The V end lost 4 bases, the J end lost 5 bases, and 20 bases lay between the germline ends. The data also belong to a second study, concerning human thymus T cells. That paper notes: In corrective heart surgery, resections were taken, and these provided the thymus tissue.

The specimen sequenced was thymocytes. The J gene is TRBJ1-2, the V gene TRBV7-2; possibly TRBD1 for D (6 bases). The clonotype comes from a girl under two years old with a congenital heart defect. Written as DNA, the CDR3 is TGTGCCAGCAGCTCCGTCGAGGGGGACACAAGGTATGGCTACACCTTC. Translation gives CASSSVEGDTRYGYTF.